This TCR beta chain was profiled in a study of T cells after yellow fever vaccination. TCRdb used MiXCR to reprocess the 5' RACE reads, holding one entry per CDR3 protein. The sample lists hundreds of thousands of distinct CDR3 sequences; less than 15% were seen once. Trimming took off 4 bases at V and 10 bases at J, with 11 bases between the two ends. The V gene's germline CDR1 is DFQATT and CDR2 SNEGSKA (reference sequence). There are 12 residues in the CDR3. The material was PBMCs, obtained on the day of the yellow fever booster vaccination. The rearrangement joins TRBV20-1 to TRBJ1-6; weak D call: TRBD1 (5 bases). The sequence derives from a man aged 25-45 years who received the YFV17D yellow fever vaccine. Here the CDR3 reads CSANQGGSPLHF. The DNA for the CDR3 is TGCAGTGCTAACCAGGGAGGGTCACCCCTCCACTTT.